These 21 T cell receptor beta chains came from one sample sequenced in a study of cytomegalovirus exposure and HLA in healthy donors. The PCR used 60 Vbeta and 13 Jbeta primers. The method was immunoSEQ multiplex PCR; TCRdb's version includes in-frame clones alone and lacks a portion of them. The sample lists around 45,000 clones, less than 75% occurring once. The sequenced sample was PBMCs. The receptors here all came from a young man in good health and CMV-seronegative.

Here the CDR3 reads CASSSGQYGEKLFF. The CDR3 DNA reads as TGCGCCAGCAGCTCGGGACAGTACGGGGAAAAACTGTTTTTT. V is TRBV5-1 and J is TRBJ1-4; TRBD1 agrees at 7 bases. Trimming at V came to 3 bases and at J to 8 bases, leaving 7 bases not matched to a gene. The CDR3 contains 14 residues. The germline V gene has CDR1 SGHRS and CDR2 YFSETQ.

The V call is TRBV5-1, the J call TRBJ1-1, with TRBD1 identical over 10 bases. Germline V lookup: CDR1 SGHRS, CDR2 YFSETQ. Losses at the gene ends were 0 bases for V and 7 bases for J; bases not matched to a gene: 6. The CDR3 runs to 15 residues. CDR3 loop: CASSLARQGAGEAFF. The CDR3 nucleotides read TGCGCCAGCAGCTTGGCCCGACAGGGGGCTGGTGAAGCTTTCTTT.

This rearrangement joins TRBV10-3 to TRBJ2-7, with TRBD1 matching over 7 bases. Germline V CDR1 and CDR2: ENHRY, SYGVKD. V shed 4 bases, J shed 4 bases, and the junction held 7 bases outside the gene matches. The CDR3 loop spans 14 amino acids. CDR3 sequence reads: CAISAVTGNYEQYF. CDR3 nucleotides: TGTGCCATCAGTGCAGTGACAGGGAATTACGAGCAGTACTTC.

This chain uses TRBV7-8 with TRBJ2-7; 8 nucleotides match TRBD2. Unmatched junction bases numbered 10, after V lost 5 bases and J lost 1 base. The CDR3 runs 16 residues. Germline V gene data show CDR1 as SGHVS and CDR2 as FQNEAQ. The CDR3 nucleotides are TGTGCCAGCAGCCCGGGGAGGCCTAGCGGGTCCTACGAGCAGTACTTC. Translating gives CASSPGRPSGSYEQYF.

The genes are TRBV5-1 and TRBJ1-1; D is unresolved. This CDR3 has 14 residues. Trimming removed 4 bases at V and 1 base at J, with 11 bases between. The germline CDR1 and CDR2 sequences are SGHRS and YFSETQ. The CDR3 protein is CASSQVTGNTEAFF. CDR3 nucleotides: TGCGCCAGCAGCCAGGTAACTGGGAACACTGAAGCTTTCTTT.

Turning to this clone: A read error may account for a junction end that differs from germline. The chain combines TRBV6-1 with TRBJ1-3; weak D call: TRBD1 (6 bases). The germline gives CDR1 MNHNS, CDR2 SASEGT. The CDR3 is 12 residues long. CDR3 coding DNA: TGTGCCAGCAGTCTACAGGGTCCGGCTATAAACTTT. Its protein is CASSLQGPAINF.

This chain uses TRBV10-2 with TRBJ2-3; the D gene is possibly TRBD2 (5 bases). Trimming removed 3 bases from V and 2 bases from J, with 15 bases in between. The V gene's germline CDR1 is WSHSY and CDR2 SAAADI. The CDR3 spans 16 residues. The CDR3 DNA sequence: TGCGCCAGCAGTGATAAGCGGAGCCCTGCCACAGATACGCAGTATTTT. It translates to CASSDKRSPATDTQYF.

The rearrangement links TRBV2 to TRBJ2-1, with 7 bases fitting TRBD2. Trimming removed 5 bases from V and 10 bases from J; junction bases left unmatched: 11. This CDR3 contains 14 residues. Germline assignment: CDR1 SNHLY and CDR2 FYNNEI. The CDR3 region has the DNA TGTGCCAGCAGTACGCCGGGACTACCGTCGGAGCAGTTCTTC. Its protein is CASSTPGLPSEQFF. Full variable domain (rest looked up from reference TRBV2 and TRBJ2-1): EPEVTQTPSHQVTQMGQEVILRCVPISNHLYFYWYRQILGQKVEFLVSFYNNEISEKSEIFDDQFSVERPDGSNFTLKIRSTKLEDSAMYFCASSTPGLPSEQFFGPGTRLTVL.

This sequence joins TRBV7-2 and TRBJ2-3; tentative D call: TRBD2 (5 bases). Germline assignment: CDR1 SGHTA and CDR2 FQGNSA. The V gene lost 1 base and the J gene lost 2 bases, with 16 bases spanning the gap. This CDR3 has 17 amino acids. The CDR3 here is CASSLVRFSGATDTQYF. CDR3 in DNA: TGTGCCAGCAGCTTAGTCCGGTTCAGCGGAGCCACAGATACGCAGTATTTT.

This clone was found once. The CDR3 here is CASGDSFGYTF. The CDR3 region has the DNA TGTGCCAGCGGAGACAGCTTTGGCTACACCTTC. The chain uses TRBV6-5 and TRBJ1-2; weak D call: TRBD1 (5 bases). CDR1 and CDR2 from the germline V gene are MNHEY and SVGAGI. V lost 8 bases and J 7 bases, leaving 11 bases between the germline ends. This CDR3 is 11 amino acids long.

The DNA for the CDR3 is TGTGCCTGGAGTGGGACAATCTCCTACGAGCAGTACTTC. Residues: CAWSGTISYEQYF. The rearrangement uses TRBV30 and TRBJ2-7, with D maybe TRBD1 (5 bases). V shed 1 base and J shed 0 bases, with 7 bases lying between them. The CDR3 spans 13 residues. From germline, CDR1 is GTSNPN and CDR2 SVGIG (reference sequence).

This clone has just a few counts. One base separates it from a far larger clone, so it is likely a read error. The same CDR3 is also encoded by other DNA sequences in this sample. This rearrangement joins TRBV29-1 to TRBJ2-7; 8 bases are shared with TRBD2. The CDR3 has 14 residues. From germline, CDR1 is SQVTM and CDR2 ANQGSEA. The CDR3 DNA sequence: TGCAGCGTTGTGTACGGGACTAGAGGCGACGAGCAGTATTTC. Amino acid sequence: CSVVYGTRGDEQYF.

This clone occurred once. The V and J genes are TRBV30 and TRBJ2-7; the match to TRBD2 covers 9 bases. The V segment lost 0 bases and the J segment 5 bases; nucleotides outside the gene matches: 11. CDR3 length: 16 amino acids. Germline V gene data show CDR1 as GTSNPN and CDR2 as SVGIG (reference sequence). CDR3 residues: CAWSVLASGIFNEQYF. CDR3 in DNA: TGTGCCTGGAGTGTACTGGCTAGCGGGATATTTAACGAGCAGTACTTC.

The chain carries TRBV5-4 and TRBJ1-2, with 8 bases that match TRBD1. Germline CDR1 is SGHNT and CDR2 is YYREEE (reference sequence). Unmatched junction bases numbered 4, after V lost 0 bases and J lost 3 bases. The CDR3 totals 15 residues. Here the CDR3 DNA reads TGTGCCAGCAGCTTGGTTGGGACAGGTGACTATGGCTACACCTTC. Translating gives CASSLVGTGDYGYTF.

The count of this clone is one. V and J are TRBV6-5 and TRBJ2-1; tentative D call: TRBD2 (6 bases). This CDR3 is 16 amino acids long. Germline-derived CDR1 and CDR2 are MNHEY and SVGAGI. Between the trimmed V and J ends, which lost 0 bases and 0 bases, there was a span of 9 bases. CDR3 in amino acids: CASSYSREYSYNEQFF. In nucleotides, the CDR3 is TGTGCCAGCAGTTACTCCCGGGAGTACTCCTACAATGAGCAGTTCTTC.

V gene TRBV5-4 combines with J gene TRBJ2-5; D remains unclear. Germline CDR1 reads SGHNT; CDR2 reads YYREEE (reference sequence). Trimming cost V 4 bases and J 3 bases, with 13 bases left between them. The CDR3 is made up of 14 amino acids. CDR3 protein: CASSAKTGKETQYF. The CDR3 coding sequence is TGTGCCAGCAGCGCCAAAACGGGTAAAGAGACCCAGTACTTC.

This clone was seen just once. CDR3 DNA: TGTGCCAGCAGCGGGGAGGGACCGAAAGTTTACGAGCAGTACTTC. It encodes CASSGEGPKVYEQYF. The chain has TRBV9 and TRBJ2-7; 7 bases are shared with TRBD2. There are 15 residues in the CDR3. Per germline, CDR1 SGDLS and CDR2 YYNGEE. V lost 3 bases to trimming and J lost 4 bases; unmatched junction nucleotides: 10. The whole variable domain, filled in from reference TRBV9 and TRBJ2-7, reads DSGVTQTPKHLITATGQRVTLRCSPRSGDLSVYWYQQSLDQGLQFLIQYYNGEERAKGNILERFSAQQFPDLHSELNLSSLELGDSALYFCASSGEGPKVYEQYFGPGTRLTVT.

This sequence joins TRBV6-1 and TRBJ2-2; TRBD2 aligns across 14 bases. Germline trimming cut 4 bases from V and 5 bases from J; bases unmatched to any gene: 3. Germline assignment: CDR1 MNHNS and CDR2 SASEGT. The CDR3 extends over 16 amino acids. CDR3 protein: CASSGLAGGPTGELFF. The CDR3 coding sequence is TGTGCCAGCAGTGGACTAGCGGGAGGGCCGACCGGGGAGCTGTTTTTT.

The chain combines TRBV29-1 with TRBJ1-2; tentatively, D is TRBD1 (5 bases). Trimming took off 4 bases at V and 5 bases at J, with 11 bases between the two ends. The CDR3 contains 12 residues. Germline V gene lookup returns CDR1 SQVTM and CDR2 ANQGSEA. CDR3 sequence reads: CSVGFGQYGYTF. CDR3 DNA sequence: TGCAGCGTTGGGTTTGGACAATATGGCTACACCTTC.

This clone came up a few times. This chain joins TRBV5-1 and TRBJ1-3, with D possibly being TRBD1 (5 bases). The V gene's germline CDR1 is SGHRS and CDR2 YFSETQ. Deletions cut 0 bases from V and 4 bases from J, with 11 bases between. The CDR3 is 15 residues long. CDR3 DNA: TGCGCCAGCAGCTTGGCCTTAGGGGAAGGAAACACCATATATTTT. This translates into CASSLALGEGNTIYF. The complete variable domain, with remaining parts taken from reference TRBV5-1 and TRBJ1-3, reads KAGVTQTPRYLIKTRGQQVTLSCSPISGHRSVSWYQQTPGQGLQFLFEYFSETQRNKGNFPGRFSGRQFSNSRSEMNVSTLELGDSALYLCASSLALGEGNTIYFGEGSWLTVV.

The J gene is TRBJ2-5, the V gene TRBV10-2, with D perhaps TRBD2 (6 bases). The CDR3 sequence is 15 residues long. V gave up 3 bases and J gave up 4 bases, with 15 bases separating them. In germline, CDR1 is WSHSY, CDR2 SAAADI. The CDR3 spells CASSDLTGVGETQYF. CDR3 sequence (DNA): TGCGCCAGCAGTGATCTTACGGGAGTGGGAGAGACCCAGTACTTC.